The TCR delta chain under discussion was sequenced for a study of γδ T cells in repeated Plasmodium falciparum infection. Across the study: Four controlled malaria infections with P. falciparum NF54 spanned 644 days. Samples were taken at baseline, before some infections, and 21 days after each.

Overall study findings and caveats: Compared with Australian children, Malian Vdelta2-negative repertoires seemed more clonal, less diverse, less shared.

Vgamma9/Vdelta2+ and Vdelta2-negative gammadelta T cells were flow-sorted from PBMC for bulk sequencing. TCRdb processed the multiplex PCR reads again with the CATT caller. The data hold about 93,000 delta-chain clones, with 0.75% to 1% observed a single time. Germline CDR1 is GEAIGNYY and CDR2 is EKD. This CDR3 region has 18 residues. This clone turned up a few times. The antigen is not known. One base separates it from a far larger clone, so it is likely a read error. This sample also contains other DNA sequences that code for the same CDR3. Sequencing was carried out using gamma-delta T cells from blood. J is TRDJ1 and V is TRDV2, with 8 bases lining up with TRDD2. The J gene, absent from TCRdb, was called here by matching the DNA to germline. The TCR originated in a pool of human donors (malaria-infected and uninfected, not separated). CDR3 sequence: CADKASYVPGDVTDKLIF. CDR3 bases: TGTGCAGATAAGGCTTCCTACGTACCTGGGGACGTTACCGATAAACTCATCTTT.